What follows are 6 T cell receptor beta chains derived from one specimen sequenced in a study of T cell responses to AZD1222 COVID-19 vaccine. TCRdb's copy holds only in-frame clones and misses some; the assay was immunoSEQ multiplex PCR. The sample shows about 89,000 clones, roughly 89% of them seen only once. This specimen was peripheral blood, taken on day 0 of MenACWY control vaccination. These receptors were obtained from an adult in good health.

V is TRBV11-2 and J is TRBJ2-3; D is uncertain. Trimming took off 2 bases at V and 0 bases at J, with 6 bases between the two ends. The CDR3 length is 14 residues. Germline V CDR1 and CDR2: SGHAT, FQNNGV. In DNA form, the CDR3 reads TGTGCCAGCAGCTTAATGGGTAGCACAGATACGCAGTATTTT. It yields the protein CASSLMGSTDTQYF.

This chain uses TRBV24-1 with TRBJ1-4; possibly TRBD1 for D (6 bases). V lost 0 bases to trimming and J lost 7 bases, with 11 bases between them. The CDR3 is 15 residues long. The germline CDR1 and CDR2 sequences are KGHDR and SFDVKD. The CDR3 bases are TGTGCCACCAGTGATTTGTCAGGGGATGGTGAAAAACTGTTTTTT. Translated, it gives CATSDLSGDGEKLFF.

This chain joins TRBV28 and TRBJ1-5; 8 nucleotides align to TRBD1. Trimming removed 6 bases from V and 6 bases from J; junction bases left unmatched: 4. CDR1 is MDHEN and CDR2 is SYDVKM in the germline V gene. CDR3 length equals 13 residues. In nucleotides, the CDR3 is TGTGCCAGCAGCAGTCAGGGGGCTCAGCCCCAGCATTTT. The encoded protein is CASSSQGAQPQHF.

This clone was counted between two and nine times. As DNA, the CDR3 is TGTGCCAGTAGTATCAGGGCTTTGACGGAGAACACTGAAGCTTTCTTT. Translation: CASSIRALTENTEAFF. The chain recombines TRBV19 with TRBJ1-1; D may be TRBD1 (5 bases). Germline loops: CDR1 LNHDA, CDR2 SQIVND (reference sequence). Trimming stripped 3 bases from V and 1 base from J, with 15 bases between. There are 16 residues in the CDR3.

This clone was observed once. This rearrangement joins TRBV7-9 to TRBJ1-1, with TRBD1 identical over 7 bases. With 7 bases clipped from V and 4 bases from J, the junction kept 9 bases outside the gene matches. The CDR3 is 14 residues long. The V gene's germline CDR1 is SEHNR and CDR2 FQNEAQ (reference sequence). The CDR3 loop reads CASNGDREGTEAFF. DNA for the CDR3: TGTGCCAGCAATGGCGACAGGGAAGGCACTGAAGCTTTCTTT.

The chain uses TRBV6-5 and TRBJ1-1; 8 positions match TRBD1. With 6 bases clipped from V and 7 bases from J, the junction kept 7 bases outside the gene matches. CDR1 MNHEY and CDR2 SVGAGI come from the germline V gene. The CDR3 is made up of 13 amino acids. This CDR3 reads CASRKTGEVEAFF. The CDR3 bases are TGTGCCAGCAGAAAGACAGGGGAGGTTGAAGCTTTCTTT.